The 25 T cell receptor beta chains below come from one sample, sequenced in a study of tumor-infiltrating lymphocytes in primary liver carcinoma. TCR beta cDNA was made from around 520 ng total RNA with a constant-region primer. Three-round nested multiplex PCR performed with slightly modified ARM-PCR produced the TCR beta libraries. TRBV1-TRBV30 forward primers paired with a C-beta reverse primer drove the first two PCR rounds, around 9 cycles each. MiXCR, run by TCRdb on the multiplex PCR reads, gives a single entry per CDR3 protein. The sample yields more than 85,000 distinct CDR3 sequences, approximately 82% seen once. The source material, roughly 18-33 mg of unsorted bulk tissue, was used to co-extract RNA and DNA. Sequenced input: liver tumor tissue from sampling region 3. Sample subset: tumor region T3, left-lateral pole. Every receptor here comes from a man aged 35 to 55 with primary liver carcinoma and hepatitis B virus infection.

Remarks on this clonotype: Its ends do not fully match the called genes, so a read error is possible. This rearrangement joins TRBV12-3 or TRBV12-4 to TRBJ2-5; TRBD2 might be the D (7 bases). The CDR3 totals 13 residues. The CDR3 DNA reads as TGTGCCAGTAGCCGAAGCGGGACAAAGACCCAATACTTC. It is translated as CASSRSGTKTQYF.

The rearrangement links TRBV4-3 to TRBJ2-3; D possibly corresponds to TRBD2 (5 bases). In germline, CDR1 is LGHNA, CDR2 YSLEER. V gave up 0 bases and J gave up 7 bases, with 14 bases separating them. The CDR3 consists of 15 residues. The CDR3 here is CASSQDRGGTYTQYF. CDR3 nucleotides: TGCGCCAGCAGCCAAGATCGTGGAGGAACATATACGCAGTATTTT.

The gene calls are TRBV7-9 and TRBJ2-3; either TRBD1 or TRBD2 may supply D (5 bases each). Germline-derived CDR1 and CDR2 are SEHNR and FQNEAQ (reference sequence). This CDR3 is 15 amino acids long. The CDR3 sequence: CISSSDGDGADTQYF. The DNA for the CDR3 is TGTATCAGCAGCTCGGACGGGGACGGGGCAGATACGCAGTATTTT.

The CDR3 reads CASRDRGVDEQYF. CDR3 DNA sequence: TGCGCCAGCCGGGACAGGGGTGTTGACGAGCAGTACTTC. The rearrangement uses TRBV10-2 and TRBJ2-7; TRBD1 agrees at 10 bases. In germline, CDR1 is WSHSY, CDR2 SAAADI. The CDR3 length is 13 residues. With 8 bases clipped from V and 5 bases from J, the junction kept 6 bases outside the gene matches.

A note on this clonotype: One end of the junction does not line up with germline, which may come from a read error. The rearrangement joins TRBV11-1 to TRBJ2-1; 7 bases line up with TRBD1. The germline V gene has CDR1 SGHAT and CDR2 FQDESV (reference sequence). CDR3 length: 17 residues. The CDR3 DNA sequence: TGTGTCAGCAGATCCCCGGACAGGTCTTTCTCCTACAATGAACAGTTCTTC. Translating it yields CVSRSPDRSFSYNEQFF.

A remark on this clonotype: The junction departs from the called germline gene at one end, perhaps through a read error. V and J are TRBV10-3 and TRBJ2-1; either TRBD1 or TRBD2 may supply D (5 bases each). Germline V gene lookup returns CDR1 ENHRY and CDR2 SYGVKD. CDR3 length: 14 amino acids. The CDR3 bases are TGTGTCATCAGTGAGGGGTTGGGATACGATGAGCAGTTCTTC. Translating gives CVISEGLGYDEQFF.

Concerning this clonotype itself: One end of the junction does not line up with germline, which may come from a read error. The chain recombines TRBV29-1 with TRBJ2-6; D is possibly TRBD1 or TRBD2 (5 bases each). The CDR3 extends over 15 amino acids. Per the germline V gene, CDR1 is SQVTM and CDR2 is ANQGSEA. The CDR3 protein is CSAIMTSSGAKVLTF. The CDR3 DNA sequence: TGCAGCGCCATAATGACGTCCTCCGGGGCCAAGGTCCTGACTTTC.

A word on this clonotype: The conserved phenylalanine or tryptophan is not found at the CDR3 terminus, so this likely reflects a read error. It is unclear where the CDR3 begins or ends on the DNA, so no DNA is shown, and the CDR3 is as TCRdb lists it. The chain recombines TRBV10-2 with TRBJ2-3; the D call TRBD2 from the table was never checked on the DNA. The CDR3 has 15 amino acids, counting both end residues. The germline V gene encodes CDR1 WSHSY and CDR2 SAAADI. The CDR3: CASSESTSGRDTKYY.

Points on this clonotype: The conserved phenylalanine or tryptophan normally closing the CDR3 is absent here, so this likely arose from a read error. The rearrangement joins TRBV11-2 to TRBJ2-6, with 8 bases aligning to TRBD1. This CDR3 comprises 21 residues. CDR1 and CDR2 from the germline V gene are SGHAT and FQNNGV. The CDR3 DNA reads TGTGCCAGCAGCATGGGGCGAGACAGGGGCATTTCCCTCTCTGGGGCTAACGTCCTGACTTTA. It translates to CASSMGRDRGISLSGANVLTL.

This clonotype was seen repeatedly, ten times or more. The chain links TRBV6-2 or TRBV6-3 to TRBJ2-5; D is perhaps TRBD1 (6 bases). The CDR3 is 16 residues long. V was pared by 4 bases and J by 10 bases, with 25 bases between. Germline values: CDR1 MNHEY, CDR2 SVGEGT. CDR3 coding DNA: TGTGCCAGCAGTTTCGGGACACCCGAGAAAAAGTGGGGCCAGTACTTC. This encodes CASSFGTPEKKWGQYF.

The CDR3 reads CAINQGLEYYNEQFF. CDR3 nucleotides: TGTGCCATCAACCAGGGTCTAGAATACTACAATGAGCAGTTCTTC. J is TRBJ2-1 and V is TRBV10-3; perhaps TRBD1 as D (5 bases). This CDR3 has 15 amino acids. CDR1 is ENHRY, CDR2 SYGVKD, per germline. V shed 7 bases and J shed 3 bases, with 16 bases lying between them.

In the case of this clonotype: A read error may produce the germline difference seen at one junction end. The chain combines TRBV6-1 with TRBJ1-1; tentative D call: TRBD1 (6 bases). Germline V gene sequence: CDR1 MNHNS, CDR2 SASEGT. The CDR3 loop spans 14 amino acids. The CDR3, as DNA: TGTGACAGCAGTGAAGAGGGGGTACACACTGAAGCTTTCTTT. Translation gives CDSSEEGVHTEAFF.

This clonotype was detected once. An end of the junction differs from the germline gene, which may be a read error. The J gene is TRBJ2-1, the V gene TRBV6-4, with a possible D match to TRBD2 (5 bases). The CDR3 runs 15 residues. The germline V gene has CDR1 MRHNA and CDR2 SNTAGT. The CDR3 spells CASSDSSESYNEQFF. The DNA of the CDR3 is TGTGCCAGCAGTGACTCTAGCGAGAGTTACAATGAGCAATTCTTC.

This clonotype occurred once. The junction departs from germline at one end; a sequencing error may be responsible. This chain's CDR3 is CTSSSTGPHSALHF. DNA of the CDR3: TGTACCAGCAGCTCCACAGGGCCTCACTCAGCCCTCCACTTT. This rearrangement joins TRBV28 to TRBJ1-6; D is possibly TRBD1 (6 bases). Germline loops: CDR1 MDHEN, CDR2 SYDVKM. The CDR3 covers 14 residues.

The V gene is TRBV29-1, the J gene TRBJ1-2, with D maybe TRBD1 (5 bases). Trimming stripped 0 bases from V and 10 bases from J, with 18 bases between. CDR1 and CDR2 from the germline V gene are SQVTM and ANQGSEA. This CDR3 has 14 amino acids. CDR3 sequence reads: CSVEDRGLPLNYTF. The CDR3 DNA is TGCAGCGTTGAAGATAGGGGTCTCCCATTGAACTACACCTTC.

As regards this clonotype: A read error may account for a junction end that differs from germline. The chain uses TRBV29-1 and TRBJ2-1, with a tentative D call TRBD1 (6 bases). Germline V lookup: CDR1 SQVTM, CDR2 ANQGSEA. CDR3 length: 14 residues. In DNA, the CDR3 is TGCAGCGTCGACGGGACAAGGGTGAGCAATGAGAAGTTCTTC. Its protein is CSVDGTRVSNEKFF.

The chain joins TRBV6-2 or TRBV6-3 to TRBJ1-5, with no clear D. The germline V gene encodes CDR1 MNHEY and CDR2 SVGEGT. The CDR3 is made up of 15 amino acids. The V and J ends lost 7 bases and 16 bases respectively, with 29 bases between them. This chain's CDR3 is CASTLTRGYNQLQHF. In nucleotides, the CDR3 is TGTGCCAGCACCCTCACGCGGGGTTACAATCAGCTCCAACATTTT.

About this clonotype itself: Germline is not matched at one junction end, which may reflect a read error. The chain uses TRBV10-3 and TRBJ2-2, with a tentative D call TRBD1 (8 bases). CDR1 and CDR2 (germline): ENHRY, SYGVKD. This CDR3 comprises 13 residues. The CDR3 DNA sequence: TGTGCCATCAGTGGACAGGGGCGCGGGGGGCTGTTTTTT. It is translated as CAISGQGRGGLFF.

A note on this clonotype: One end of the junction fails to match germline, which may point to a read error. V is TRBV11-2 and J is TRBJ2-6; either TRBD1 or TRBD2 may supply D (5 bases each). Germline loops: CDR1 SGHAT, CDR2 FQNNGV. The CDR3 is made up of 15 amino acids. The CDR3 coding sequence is TGTGCCACCCAGCGGTCGCGCTCTGGGGCCAACCTCCTGGCTTTC. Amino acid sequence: CATQRSRSGANLLAF.

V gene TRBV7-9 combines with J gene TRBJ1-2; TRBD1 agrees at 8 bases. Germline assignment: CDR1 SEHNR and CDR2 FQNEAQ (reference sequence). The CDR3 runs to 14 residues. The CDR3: CPTRWDRWSHGYTF. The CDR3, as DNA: TGTCCCACCAGATGGGACAGGTGGTCTCATGGCTACACCTTC.

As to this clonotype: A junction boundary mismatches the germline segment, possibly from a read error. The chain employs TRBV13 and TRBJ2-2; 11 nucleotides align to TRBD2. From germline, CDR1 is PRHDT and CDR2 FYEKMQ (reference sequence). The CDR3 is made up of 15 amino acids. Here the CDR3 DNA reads TGTGCCATCAGCTTGAGTAGCGGGAGGGCCGGGGAGCTGTTTTTT. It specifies CAISLSSGRAGELFF.

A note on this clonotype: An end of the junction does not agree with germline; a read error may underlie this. CDR3 coding DNA: TGTGCCAGCAGCTTCCTCCCAAACAATGGGCAGTTCTTC. This sequence encodes CASSFLPNNGQFF. J is TRBJ2-1 and V is TRBV5-4; no clear D gene. This CDR3 contains 13 residues. CDR1 is SGHNT, CDR2 YYREEE, per germline (reference sequence). Based on the CDR3 plus reference TRBV5-4 and TRBJ2-1, the full variable domain is ETGVTQSPTHLIKTRGQQVTLRCSSQSGHNTVSWYQQALGQGPQFIFQYYREEENGRGNFPPRFSGLQFPNYSSELNVNALELDDSALYLCASSFLPNNGQFFGPGTRLTVL.

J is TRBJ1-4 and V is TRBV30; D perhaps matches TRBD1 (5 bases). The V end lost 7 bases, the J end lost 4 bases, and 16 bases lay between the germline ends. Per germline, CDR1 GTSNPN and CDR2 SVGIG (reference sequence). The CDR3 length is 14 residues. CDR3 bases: TGTGCCTACTACTTGCGGGGGATTAATGAAAAACTGTTTTTT. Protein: CAYYLRGINEKLFF.

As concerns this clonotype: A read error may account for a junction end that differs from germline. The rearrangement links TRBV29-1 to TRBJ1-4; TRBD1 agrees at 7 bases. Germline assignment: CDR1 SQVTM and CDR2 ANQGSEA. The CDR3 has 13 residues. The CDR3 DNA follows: TGCAGCGCCAGCGTTCAGGGGGGAAAAAAACTATTTTTT. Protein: CSASVQGGKKLFF.

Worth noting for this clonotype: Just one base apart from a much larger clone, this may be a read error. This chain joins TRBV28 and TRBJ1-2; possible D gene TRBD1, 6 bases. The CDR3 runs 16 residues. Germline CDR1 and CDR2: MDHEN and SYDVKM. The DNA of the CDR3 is TGTGCCAGCAGTACTAGCACAGGGAGTTTGGGCTATGTCTACACCTTC. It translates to CASSTSTGSLGYVYTF.